The 25 T cell receptor beta chains in this list originate from one sample, sequenced in a study of a mutant IDH1 vaccine in newly diagnosed glioma. Their antigen targets remain unknown. Clones were sequenced by immunoSEQ multiplex PCR, and TCRdb holds only the in-frame ones, with some missing. This sample has fewer than 30,000 clones, with over 65% found just once. Time point of the sample: week 11, during vaccination. In every dose of vaccine, 300 ug of mutant IDH1 20-mer peptide was given alongside topical imiquimod. The sample in question was PBMCs, obtained from a glioma patient whose treatment included an IDH1 peptide vaccine. The source of these receptors is a woman aged 18-29 years with glioma.

The chain has TRBV5-4 and TRBJ2-5; 7 bases line up with TRBD1. The CDR3 is 15 amino acids. The germline V gene has CDR1 SGHNT and CDR2 YYREEE (reference sequence). V gave up 0 bases and J gave up 1 base; unmatched junction bases: 3. In DNA, the CDR3 is TGTGCCAGCAGCTTGGCAGGGGGATTCCAAGAGACCCAGTACTTC. Translation gives CASSLAGGFQETQYF.

This rearrangement joins TRBV2 to TRBJ2-7; D is ambiguous. V lost 4 bases and J lost 1, with 11 bases in between. The length of the CDR3 is 14 residues. Germline-derived CDR1 and CDR2 are SNHLY and FYNNEI. CDR3 bases: TGTGCCAGCAGTGCCCAGGCTTCATCCTACGAGCAGTACTTC. Translating gives CASSAQASSYEQYF.

The CDR3 sequence: CAWSVGSGVSETQYF. The CDR3 DNA reads as TGTGCCTGGAGTGTAGGTAGCGGGGTCTCAGAGACCCAGTACTTC. The chain joins TRBV30 to TRBJ2-5; 8 bases fit TRBD2. The germline CDR1 and CDR2 sequences are GTSNPN and SVGIG (reference sequence). The CDR3 consists of 15 residues. J was trimmed by 4 bases and V by 0 bases; bases with no gene match: 7.

The chain has TRBV27 and TRBJ2-1, with D hard to call. The V and J ends lost 8 bases and 6 bases respectively, with 14 bases between them. Germline values: CDR1 MNHEY, CDR2 SMNVEV (reference sequence). The CDR3 has 13 residues. Written as DNA, the CDR3 is TGTGCCAGCCGCCCCTTAGGTTTCAATGAGCAGTTCTTC. This gives the protein CASRPLGFNEQFF.

This chain connects TRBV29-1 to TRBJ2-5, with D possibly being TRBD1 or TRBD2 (5 bases each). CDR3 length: 13 residues. V was pared by 6 bases and J by 8 bases, with 19 bases between. The germline gives CDR1 SQVTM, CDR2 ANQGSEA. In DNA, the CDR3 is TGCAGCGTCACTCCCGGGACGGACGACACCCAGTACTTC. It yields the protein CSVTPGTDDTQYF. Full variable domain (outside the CDR3, taken from reference TRBV29-1 and TRBJ2-5): SAVISQKPSRDICQRGTSLTIQCQVDSQVTMMFWYRQQPGQSLTLIATANQGSEATYESGFVIDKFPISRPNLTFSTLTVSNMSPEDSSIYLCSVTPGTDDTQYFGPGTRLLVL.

The V and J genes are TRBV11-3 and TRBJ2-5, with a possible D match to TRBD1 (5 bases). Germline lookup yields CDR1 SGHNT and CDR2 YENEEA. Trimming stripped 3 bases from V and 2 bases from J, with 10 bases between. CDR3 size: 14 residues. CDR3 protein: CASSLQGRQETQYF. The CDR3 DNA reads TGTGCCAGCAGCTTGCAGGGTCGGCAAGAGACCCAGTACTTC.

The chain joins TRBV14 to TRBJ1-2; D call uncertain. Germline V gives CDR1 SGHDN, CDR2 FVKESK. This CDR3 has 16 residues. V was cut by 2 bases and J by 4 bases, with 17 bases left in between. The CDR3: CASSQTSGPLGYGYTF. The CDR3 nucleotides read TGTGCCAGCAGCCAAACGTCTGGACCTCTGGGCTATGGCTACACCTTC.

The chain recombines TRBV7-2 with TRBJ2-2, with D possibly TRBD1 on 5 matching bases. Trimming took 5 bases from V and 0 from J, leaving 7 bases between them. Germline V gene sequence: CDR1 SGHTA, CDR2 FQGNSA. The CDR3 has 14 amino acids. CDR3 DNA: TGTGCCAGCAGCGTACAGGCGAACACCGGGGAGCTGTTTTTT. Translating gives CASSVQANTGELFF.

The rearrangement links TRBV19 to TRBJ2-5; perhaps TRBD2 as D (5 bases). V was shortened by 5 bases and J by 5 bases, with 15 bases between the two germline ends. The CDR3 totals 14 residues. Germline CDR1 LNHDA, CDR2 SQIVND (reference sequence). This CDR3 reads CASSVGSRVETQYF. The CDR3 coding sequence is TGTGCCAGTAGTGTTGGGAGCCGGGTGGAGACCCAGTACTTC.

This chain links TRBV10-3 with TRBJ2-3, with unresolved D. V shed 2 bases and J shed 5 bases, with 5 bases lying between them. Germline CDR1 ENHRY, CDR2 SYGVKD. This CDR3 comprises 12 residues. CDR3 DNA: TGTGCCATCAGTGAGGTGAAAGATACGCAGTATTTT. Translating gives CAISEVKDTQYF.

The rearrangement joins TRBV4-1 to TRBJ1-1, with 12 bases identical to TRBD1. Germline V CDR1 and CDR2: MGHRA, YSYEKL. V dropped 4 bases and J dropped 4; count of bases not matched to a gene: 16. The CDR3 has 19 residues. Here the CDR3 reads CASSRISPPGQGAGTEAFF. The CDR3 coding sequence is TGCGCCAGCAGCCGGATATCCCCTCCGGGACAGGGGGCGGGCACTGAAGCTTTCTTT.

The V gene is TRBV2, the J gene TRBJ2-7, with 8 bases that match TRBD1. The V segment lost 6 bases and the J segment 2 bases; nucleotides outside the gene matches: 9. Germline loops: CDR1 SNHLY, CDR2 FYNNEI. This CDR3 contains 15 residues. CDR3 amino acids: CASSQIAQGAYEQYF. Written as DNA, the CDR3 is TGTGCCAGCAGCCAAATAGCACAGGGGGCCTACGAGCAGTACTTC.

This chain connects TRBV5-6 to TRBJ1-2, with 7 nucleotides matching TRBD1. The CDR3 spans 14 residues. J gave up 4 bases and V 8 bases, and 11 bases lay outside the gene matches. Germline CDR1 and CDR2: SGHDT and YYEEEE. The CDR3 DNA is TGTGCCAGTCGGAGGGACAGCATGTCCTATGGCTACACCTTC. Its protein product is CASRRDSMSYGYTF.

This clone was seen only once. This chain connects TRBV6-5 to TRBJ2-7, with 9 bases aligning to TRBD2. V lost 6 bases to trimming and J lost 0 bases; unmatched junction nucleotides: 6. CDR1 MNHEY and CDR2 SVGAGI come from the germline V gene. This CDR3 spans 15 amino acids. The CDR3 reads CASSPSGESSYEQYF. CDR3 DNA sequence: TGTGCCAGCAGCCCTAGCGGGGAAAGCTCCTACGAGCAGTACTTC.

The gene calls are TRBV5-4 and TRBJ2-2; 11 bases are shared with TRBD2. This CDR3 is 16 amino acids long. Germline CDR1 is SGHNT and CDR2 is YYREEE (reference sequence). After removal of 4 bases from V and 4 bases from J, the junction contained 6 bases not matched to a gene. This chain's CDR3 is CASSLSGGAPTGELFF. The CDR3 DNA sequence: TGTGCCAGCAGCCTTAGCGGGGGGGCTCCCACCGGGGAGCTGTTTTTT.

The DNA for the CDR3 is TGCGCCAGCAGCCTGACAGCTAGCAATCAGCCCCAGCATTTT. This codes for CASSLTASNQPQHF. V gene TRBV4-1 combines with J gene TRBJ1-5; TRBD1 is a possible D gene (5 bases). CDR1 is MGHRA, CDR2 YSYEKL, per germline. The CDR3 sequence is 14 residues long. Trimming pared 4 bases from V and 0 bases from J, leaving 7 bases between.

The chain is built from TRBV7-9 and TRBJ2-5, with D possibly being TRBD2 (5 bases). The V and J ends lost 2 bases and 5 bases respectively, with 9 bases between them. The CDR3 is made up of 13 amino acids. CDR1 and CDR2 (germline): SEHNR, FQNEAQ (reference sequence). This chain's CDR3 is CASSLLAVETQYF. CDR3 sequence (DNA): TGTGCCAGCAGCTTACTAGCCGTCGAGACCCAGTACTTC.

The V call is TRBV6-5, the J call TRBJ2-5; D perhaps matches TRBD2 (6 bases). Between the trimmed V and J ends, which lost 4 bases and 2 bases, there was a span of 14 bases. This CDR3 has 15 amino acids. CDR1 is MNHEY, CDR2 SVGAGI, per germline. The CDR3 region has the DNA TGTGCCAGCAGTTCTCACCTAGCGTTTCAAGAGACCCAGTACTTC. Amino acid sequence: CASSSHLAFQETQYF.

The chain combines TRBV7-8 with TRBJ2-3; D uncertain. There are 15 residues in the CDR3. V was pared by 1 base and J by 5 bases, with 13 bases between. Germline V lookup: CDR1 SGHVS, CDR2 FQNEAQ. The DNA for the CDR3 is TGTGCCAGCAGCTTAGACCCGGCAGATGTAGATACGCAGTATTTT. This sequence encodes CASSLDPADVDTQYF.

V usage is TRBV5-1 and J usage is TRBJ2-7; 12 bases are shared with TRBD2. V lost 0 bases and J lost 10; bases outside the gene matches: 5. Germline CDR1 reads SGHRS; CDR2 reads YFSETQ. The CDR3 is made up of 14 amino acids. CDR3 coding DNA: TGCGCCAGCAGCTTGGGACTAGCGGGAGTCCGCCAGTACTTC. Its translation is CASSLGLAGVRQYF.

This clone has only a few counts. This sample includes further DNA sequences coding for the same CDR3. J is TRBJ1-1 and V is TRBV7-2, with D uncertain. Trimming took 0 bases from V and 1 from J, leaving 6 bases between them. The CDR3 spans 14 residues. Germline V gene data show CDR1 as SGHTA and CDR2 as FQGNSA. The CDR3 DNA follows: TGTGCCAGCAGCTTAGCAGGGCCGAACACTGAAGCTTTCTTT. It specifies CASSLAGPNTEAFF.

V and J are TRBV5-1 and TRBJ2-1, with TRBD2 matching over 12 bases. Germline values: CDR1 SGHRS, CDR2 YFSETQ. The CDR3 contains 17 residues. V lost 3 bases and J lost 6; bases outside the gene matches: 10. The CDR3 loop reads CASSYTKTSGSFNEQFF. CDR3 coding DNA: TGCGCCAGCAGCTACACCAAGACTAGCGGGAGTTTCAATGAGCAGTTCTTC.

The V call is TRBV7-9, the J call TRBJ2-1, with 12 bases lining up with TRBD2. Germline trimming cut 7 bases from V and 4 bases from J; bases unmatched to any gene: 8. The germline CDR1 and CDR2 sequences are SEHNR and FQNEAQ (reference sequence). This CDR3 spans 16 amino acids. CDR3 DNA sequence: TGTGCCAGCACTTCTAGCGGGGGGGCGTTTTACAATGAGCAGTTCTTC. It is translated as CASTSSGGAFYNEQFF.

The CDR3 here is CASSQWGQGANEQFF. The CDR3 nucleotides read TGTGCCAGCAGCCAATGGGGACAGGGGGCGAATGAGCAGTTCTTC. The V gene is TRBV14, the J gene TRBJ2-1; 12 nucleotides align to TRBD1. Trimming cost V 2 bases and J 7 bases; bases outside gene matches: 3. From germline, CDR1 is SGHDN and CDR2 FVKESK. This CDR3 contains 15 residues.

The rearrangement joins TRBV27 to TRBJ1-2, with D hard to call. The germline gives CDR1 MNHEY, CDR2 SMNVEV (reference sequence). The CDR3 has 13 amino acids. V was clipped by 3 bases and J by 8 bases, with 13 bases between them. The CDR3 protein is CASSLGRAHGYTF. The CDR3 nucleotides are TGTGCCAGCAGTTTGGGCAGAGCTCACGGCTACACCTTC.